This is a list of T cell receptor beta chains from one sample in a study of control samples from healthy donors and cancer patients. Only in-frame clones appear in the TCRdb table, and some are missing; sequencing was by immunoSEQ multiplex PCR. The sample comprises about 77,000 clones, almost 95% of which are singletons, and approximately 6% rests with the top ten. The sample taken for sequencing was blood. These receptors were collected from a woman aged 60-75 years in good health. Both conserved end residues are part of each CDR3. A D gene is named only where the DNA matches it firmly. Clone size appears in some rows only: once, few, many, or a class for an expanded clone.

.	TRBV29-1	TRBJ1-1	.	TGCAGCGTTGATAGCGGGGGGCGGGGTACTGAAGCTTTCTTT	CSVDSGGRGTEAFF
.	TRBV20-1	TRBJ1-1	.	TGCAGTGCTAGTCTAGGGGAGGGGTGGGGTACTGAAGCTTTCTTT	CSASLGEGWGTEAFF
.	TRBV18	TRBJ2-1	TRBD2	TGTGCCAGCTCACCACCGGGACTAGCGGGTGTTGAGCAGTTCTTC	CASSPPGLAGVEQFF
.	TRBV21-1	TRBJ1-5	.	TGTGCCAGCAGCAAAGTTTGGTTTTCGAATAGCAATCAGCCCCAGCATTTT	CASSKVWFSNSNQPQHF
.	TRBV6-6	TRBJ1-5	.	TGTGCCAGCAGTCTGTGGACAGATAGCAATCAGCCCCAGCATTTT	CASSLWTDSNQPQHF
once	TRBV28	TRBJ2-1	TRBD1	TGTGCCAGCAGGTCAGGACAGGGGTACTACAATGAGCAGTTCTTC	CASRSGQGYYNEQFF
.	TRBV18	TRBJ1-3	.	TGTGCCAGCTCTCCCGGGGGTGAAGCTGGAAACACCATATATTTT	CASSPGGEAGNTIYF
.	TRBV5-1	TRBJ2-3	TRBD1	TGCGCCAGCAGCTTTACAGGGGGCGGCACAGATACGCAGTATTTT	CASSFTGGGTDTQYF
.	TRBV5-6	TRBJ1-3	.	TGTGCCAGCAGCTTGGCCGGAGATCGGGGCACCATATATTTT	CASSLAGDRGTIYF
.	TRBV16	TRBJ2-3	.	TGTGCCAGCAGCCATCAAACAGGGCTGACGCAGTATTTT	CASSHQTGLTQYF
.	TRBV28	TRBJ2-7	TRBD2	TGTGCCAGCAGTTTAAATCTGCCTAGCGGGAACTCCTACGAGCAGTACTTC	CASSLNLPSGNSYEQYF
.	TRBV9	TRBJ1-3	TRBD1	TGTGCCAGCAGGGCCGGGACAGTAGGAAACACCATATATTTT	CASRAGTVGNTIYF
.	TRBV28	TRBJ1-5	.	TGTGCCAGCAGTTTTTTCCCAGCCTTTAAGGGCAATCAGCCCCAGCATTTT	CASSFFPAFKGNQPQHF
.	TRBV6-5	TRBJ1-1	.	TGTGCCAGCAGTTACGAGGGCAGGGGAGGAACTGAAGCTTTCTTT	CASSYEGRGGTEAFF
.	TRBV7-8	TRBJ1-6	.	TGTGCCAGCAGCTATTCGGGGCTGACCTATAATTCACCCCTCCACTTT	CASSYSGLTYNSPLHF
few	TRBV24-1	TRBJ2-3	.	TGTGCCACCAGTGATTCCCGGGCCTACTCAGATACGCAGTATTTT	CATSDSRAYSDTQYF
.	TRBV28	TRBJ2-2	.	TGTGCCAGCAGTTTACTGAGGGAGCTGTTTTTT	CASSLLRELFF
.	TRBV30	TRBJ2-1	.	TGTGCCTGGAGTGTAACAAGGGGTTCCTACAATGAGCAGTTCTTC	CAWSVTRGSYNEQFF
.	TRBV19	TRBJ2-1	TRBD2	TGTGCCAGTAGTATCTGGAGCGGGAGGGACAATGAGCAGTTCTTC	CASSIWSGRDNEQFF
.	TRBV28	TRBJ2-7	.	TGTGCCAGTTGGGACATTTACTACGAGCAGTACTTC	CASWDIYYEQYF
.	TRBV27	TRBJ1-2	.	TGTGCCAGCAAGCCGGGACTTGACAGGCGGTTGAGCTATGGCTACACCTTC	CASKPGLDRRLSYGYTF
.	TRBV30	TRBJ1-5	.	TGTGCCTGGAGTGTCCGGAGTAATCAGCCCCAGCATTTT	CAWSVRSNQPQHF
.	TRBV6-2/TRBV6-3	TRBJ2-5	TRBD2	TGTGCCAGCAGTCAAGGACTAGCGGGAGGGCAAGAGACCCAGTACTTC	CASSQGLAGGQETQYF
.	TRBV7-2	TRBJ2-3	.	TGTGCCAGCAGCTCGGGACACCGGACGCAGTATTTT	CASSSGHRTQYF
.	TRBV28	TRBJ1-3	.	TGTGCCAGCAGTTTGGATCACAGGGCTGGAAACACCATATATTTT	CASSLDHRAGNTIYF
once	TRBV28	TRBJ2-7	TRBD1	TGTGCCAGCAGTCCCGGGACAGGCTCCTACGAGCAGTACTTC	CASSPGTGSYEQYF
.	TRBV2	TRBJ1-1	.	TGTGCCAGCAGTGTTGGGGGATCGGGCACTGAAGCTTTCTTT	CASSVGGSGTEAFF
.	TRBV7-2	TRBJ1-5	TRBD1	TGTGCCAGCAGCTTAGAAAACAGGGGTCAGCCCCAGCATTTT	CASSLENRGQPQHF
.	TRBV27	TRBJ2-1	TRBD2	TGTGCCAGCAGTTTATTGGGTAGCGGGAGCTCCTACAATGAGCAGTTCTTC	CASSLLGSGSSYNEQFF
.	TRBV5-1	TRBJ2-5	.	TGCGCCAGCAGCTTGGGAGGTTTGGAGACCCAGTACTTC	CASSLGGLETQYF
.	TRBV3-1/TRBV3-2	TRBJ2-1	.	TGTGCCAGCAGCCGCCGGGACTTGCCATACAATGAGCAGTTCTTC	CASSRRDLPYNEQFF
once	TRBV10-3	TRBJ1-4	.	TGTGCCATCAGTGAGCGGTCGTATAGTAGCAATGAAAAACTGTTTTTT	CAISERSYSSNEKLFF
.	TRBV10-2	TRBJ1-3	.	TGCGCCAGCAGGGCGACAGTGGGGGGAAACACCATATATTTT	CASRATVGGNTIYF
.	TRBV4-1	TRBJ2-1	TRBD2	TGCGCCAGCAGCCAAGATCTGGGGGGGGATGAGCAGTTCTTC	CASSQDLGGDEQFF
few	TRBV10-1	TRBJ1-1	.	TGCGCCAGCCAAACAGGGTCGAGCACTGAAGCTTTCTTT	CASQTGSSTEAFF
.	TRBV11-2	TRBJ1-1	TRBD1	TGTGCCAGCAGCTCGTCCCGGGACAGGGCCCTAGGTTCCCACACTGAAGCTTTCTTT	CASSSSRDRALGSHTEAFF
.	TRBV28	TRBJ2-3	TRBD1	TGTGCCACCTACTACGAGACAGGGGGCACAGATACGCAGTATTTT	CATYYETGGTDTQYF
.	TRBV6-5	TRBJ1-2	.	TGTGCCAGCAGTTACTCGAGGGCTAACTATGGCTACACCTTC	CASSYSRANYGYTF
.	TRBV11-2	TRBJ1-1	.	TGTGCCAGCAGCCCACTCCGGGACCCTGGAGGCCTGAACACTGAAGCTTTCTTT	CASSPLRDPGGLNTEAFF
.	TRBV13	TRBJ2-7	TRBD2	TGTGCCAGCAGCATAACTAGCGGGAGGGCTTACGAGCAGTACTTC	CASSITSGRAYEQYF
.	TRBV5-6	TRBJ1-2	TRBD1	TGTGCCAGCACCTGGGACAGGGCGGGCGGCTACACCTTC	CASTWDRAGGYTF
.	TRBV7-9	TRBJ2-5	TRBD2	TGTGCCAGCAGCTTCCGTAGACTAGCTCCTCAAGAGACCCAGTACTTC	CASSFRRLAPQETQYF
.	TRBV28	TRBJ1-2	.	TGTGCCAGCAGTTTAGGCCTCCCTACCCGATTCGGCTACACCTTC	CASSLGLPTRFGYTF